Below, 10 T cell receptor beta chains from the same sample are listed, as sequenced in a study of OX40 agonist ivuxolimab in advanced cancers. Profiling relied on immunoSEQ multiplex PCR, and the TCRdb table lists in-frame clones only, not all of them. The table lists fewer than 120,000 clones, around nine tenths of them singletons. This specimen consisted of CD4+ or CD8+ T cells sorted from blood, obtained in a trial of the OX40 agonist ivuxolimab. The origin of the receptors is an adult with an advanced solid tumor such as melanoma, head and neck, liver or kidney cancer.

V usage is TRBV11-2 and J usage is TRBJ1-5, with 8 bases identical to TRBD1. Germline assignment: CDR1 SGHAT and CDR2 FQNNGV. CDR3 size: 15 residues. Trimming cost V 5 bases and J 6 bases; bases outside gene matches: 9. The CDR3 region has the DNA TGTGCCAGCAGCCATTCCGCAGGGGGCGCTCAGCCCCAGCATTTT. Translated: CASSHSAGGAQPQHF.

CDR3 DNA sequence: TGTGCCAGCAATAGAGACCAATCCTCGTATGGCTACACCTTC. It is translated as CASNRDQSSYGYTF. V and J are TRBV9 and TRBJ1-2; no clear D. CDR1 is SGDLS, CDR2 YYNGEE, per germline. There are 14 residues in the CDR3. Trimming pared 6 bases from V and 5 bases from J, leaving 17 bases between.

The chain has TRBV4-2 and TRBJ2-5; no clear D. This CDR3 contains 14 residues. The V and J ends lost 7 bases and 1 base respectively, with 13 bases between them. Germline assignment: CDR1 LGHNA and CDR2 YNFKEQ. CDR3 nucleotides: TGTGCCAGCACCTCTGGAAGGGCCCAAGAGACCCAGTACTTC. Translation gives CASTSGRAQETQYF.

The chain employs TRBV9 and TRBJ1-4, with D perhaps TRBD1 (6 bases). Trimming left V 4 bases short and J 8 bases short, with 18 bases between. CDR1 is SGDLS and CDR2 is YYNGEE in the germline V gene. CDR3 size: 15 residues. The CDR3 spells CASSPRGAAREKLFF. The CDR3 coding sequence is TGTGCCAGCAGCCCCCGGGGGGCGGCAAGAGAAAAACTGTTTTTT. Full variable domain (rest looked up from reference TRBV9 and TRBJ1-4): DSGVTQTPKHLITATGQRVTLRCSPRSGDLSVYWYQQSLDQGLQFLIQYYNGEERAKGNILERFSAQQFPDLHSELNLSSLELGDSALYFCASSPRGAAREKLFFGSGTQLSVL.

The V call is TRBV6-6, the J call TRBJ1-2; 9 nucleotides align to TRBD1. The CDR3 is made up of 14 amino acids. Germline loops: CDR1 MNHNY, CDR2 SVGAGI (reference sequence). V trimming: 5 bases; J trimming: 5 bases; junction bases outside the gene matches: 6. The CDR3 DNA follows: TGTGCCAGCAGTCATGGGACAGGGTCTTATGGCTACACCTTC. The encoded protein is CASSHGTGSYGYTF.

CDR3 amino acids: CASSRGGNSGNTIYF. The DNA of the CDR3 is TGTGCCAGCAGCCGAGGGGGCAACTCTGGAAACACCATATATTTT. V is TRBV5-4 and J is TRBJ1-3; TRBD1 matches at 7 bases. There are 15 residues in the CDR3. The germline V gene has CDR1 SGHNT and CDR2 YYREEE (reference sequence). The V gene end was trimmed by 4 bases and the J gene end by 0 bases; junction bases not matched to a gene: 4. The full variable domain, in which reference TRBV5-4 and TRBJ1-3 provide the parts outside the CDR3, is ETGVTQSPTHLIKTRGQQVTLRCSSQSGHNTVSWYQQALGQGPQFIFQYYREEENGRGNFPPRFSGLQFPNYSSELNVNALELDDSALYLCASSRGGNSGNTIYFGEGSWLTVV.

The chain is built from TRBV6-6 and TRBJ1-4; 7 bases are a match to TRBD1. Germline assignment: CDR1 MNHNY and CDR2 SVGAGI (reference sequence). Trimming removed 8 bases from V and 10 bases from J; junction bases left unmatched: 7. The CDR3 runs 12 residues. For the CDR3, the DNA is TGTGCCAGCGAACCACCAGGGGGAAAACTGTTTTTT. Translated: CASEPPGGKLFF.

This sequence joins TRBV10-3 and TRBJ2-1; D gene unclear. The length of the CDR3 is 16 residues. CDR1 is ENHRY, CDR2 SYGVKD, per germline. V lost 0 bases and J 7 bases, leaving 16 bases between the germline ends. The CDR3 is CAISESKSQVINEQFF. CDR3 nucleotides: TGTGCCATCAGTGAGTCGAAGTCCCAAGTCATAAATGAGCAGTTCTTC.

CDR3 nucleotides: TGTGCCAGTAAGGACGAAGCCTCTGGGGCCAACGTCCTGACTTTC. Translated: CASKDEASGANVLTF. This sequence joins TRBV19 and TRBJ2-6; no clear D. With 7 bases removed from V and 0 bases from J, the gap between germline ends came to 10 bases. This CDR3 is built from 15 residues. Germline CDR1 reads LNHDA; CDR2 reads SQIVND (reference sequence). Together with reference TRBV19 and TRBJ2-6, the CDR3 gives the full variable domain: DGGITQSPKYLFRKEGQNVTLSCEQNLNHDAMYWYRQDPGQGLRLIYYSQIVNDFQKGDIAEGYSVSREKKESFPLTVTSAQKNPTAFYLCASKDEASGANVLTFGAGSRLTVL.

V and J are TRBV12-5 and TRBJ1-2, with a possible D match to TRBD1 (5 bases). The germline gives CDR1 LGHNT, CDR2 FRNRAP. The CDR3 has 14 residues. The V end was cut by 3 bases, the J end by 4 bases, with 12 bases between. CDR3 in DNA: TGTGCTAGTGGTTTCGCCTCGGGGCGCTATGGCTACACCTTC. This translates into CASGFASGRYGYTF.